This T cell receptor beta chain was recorded in a study of T cell changes during pregnancy in multiple sclerosis. Repertoires were generated with immunoSEQ multiplex PCR, while TCRdb's copy carries only in-frame clones and drops some. The sample records fewer than 90,000 clones, about 90% being singletons. Germline values: CDR1 MNHEY, CDR2 SVGAGI. V gave up 4 bases and J gave up 3 bases, with 9 bases separating them. This CDR3 comprises 13 residues. J is TRBJ1-1 and V is TRBV6-5; D gene ambiguous. This specimen consisted of peripheral blood, obtained in the second trimester of pregnancy. This receptor was identified in a female donor with multiple sclerosis, enrolled in a pregnancy study. Written as DNA, the CDR3 is TGTGCCAGCAGTTCGTACAGTTACACTGAAGCTTTCTTT. Protein product: CASSSYSYTEAFF.